These 22 T cell receptor beta chains originate from one sample sequenced in a study of T-cell reconstitution after alpha-beta-depleted transplantation in children. TCRbeta library construction was performed incorporating unique molecular identifiers. A single record per CDR3 protein comes from TCRdb applying MiXCR to the PCR reads. Altogether some 390,000 distinct CDR3 sequences are present, around 21% being singletons, with the ten largest covering 3.8%. Specimen: PBMCs from the stem cell graft donor, collected from the stem cell graft. Receptor source: a human donor who donated a stem cell graft to a child with acute myeloid leukemia.

This clonotype has at least ten counts. The chain employs TRBV5-1 and TRBJ2-2, with 9 nucleotides matching TRBD1. J was trimmed by 3 bases and V by 0 bases; bases with no gene match: 0. In germline, CDR1 is SGHRS, CDR2 YFSETQ. The CDR3 spans 15 residues. CDR3 sequence reads: CASSLGDRDTGELFF. The DNA for the CDR3 is TGCGCCAGCAGCTTGGGGGACAGGGACACCGGGGAGCTGTTTTTT.

The chain is built from TRBV3-1 and TRBJ2-7; the D call may be TRBD1 or TRBD2 (5 bases each). Germline V CDR1 and CDR2: LGHDT, YNNKEL (reference sequence). The CDR3 covers 14 residues. Trimming took 0 bases from V and 3 from J, leaving 9 bases between them. The CDR3 reads CASSQDLGVYEQYF. The CDR3 region has the DNA TGTGCCAGCAGCCAAGACCTGGGGGTCTACGAGCAGTACTTC.

This clonotype was recorded a few times. The V and J genes are TRBV13 and TRBJ2-1; TRBD2 matches 8 bases. Looked up from germline, CDR1 is PRHDT and CDR2 is FYEKMQ (reference sequence). Germline trimming cut 1 base from V and 4 bases from J; bases unmatched to any gene: 12. CDR3 length: 18 residues. The DNA of the CDR3 is TGTGCCAGCAGCTTAGAAATCCGGGGACTAGATACTTACAATGAGCAGTTCTTC. Translating it yields CASSLEIRGLDTYNEQFF.

J is TRBJ2-7 and V is TRBV12-3 or TRBV12-4; D ambiguous. Trimming cost V 3 bases and J 2 bases, with 14 bases left between them. CDR3 length: 15 residues. CDR3 loop: CASSFKGASAYEQYF. The CDR3 coding sequence is TGTGCCAGCAGTTTTAAGGGCGCATCCGCCTACGAGCAGTACTTC.

This clonotype was counted only a few times. The genes are TRBV6-6 and TRBJ2-7; possible D gene TRBD2, 5 bases. Trimming cost V 7 bases and J 6 bases, with 16 bases left between them. The CDR3 spans 13 residues. Germline V gene sequence: CDR1 MNHNY, CDR2 SVGAGI (reference sequence). Written as DNA, the CDR3 is TGTGCCAGCACAACTAGGACGGCTCCCGAGCAGTACTTC. This gives the protein CASTTRTAPEQYF.

This clonotype was picked up a small number of times. This chain connects TRBV28 to TRBJ2-7; TRBD2 matches 9 bases. The CDR3 is made up of 19 amino acids. From germline, CDR1 is MDHEN and CDR2 SYDVKM. Germline trimming cut 4 bases from V and 3 bases from J; bases unmatched to any gene: 19. The CDR3 is CASSSHDSGSFSLYYEQYF. CDR3 bases: TGTGCCAGCAGTTCGCACGATAGCGGGAGTTTCTCTCTCTACTACGAGCAGTACTTC.

The V call is TRBV6-1, the J call TRBJ2-3, with 7 nucleotides matching TRBD1. V shed 3 bases, J shed 3 bases, and the junction held 0 bases outside the gene matches. Germline CDR1 and CDR2: MNHNS and SASEGT. The CDR3 consists of 13 residues. DNA of the CDR3: TGTGCCAGCAGTGAGACAGGGACAGATACGCAGTATTTT. Amino acid sequence: CASSETGTDTQYF.

V and J are TRBV28 and TRBJ1-2, with 7 bases that match TRBD1. Germline values: CDR1 MDHEN, CDR2 SYDVKM. CDR3 length: 14 residues. V lost 8 bases to trimming and J lost 7 bases; unmatched junction nucleotides: 13. The DNA of the CDR3 is TGTGCCAGCGCGACAATAGAGGGGGCGCGTGGCTACACCTTC. Translation gives CASATIEGARGYTF.

This clonotype was detected a few times. The chain combines TRBV20-1 with TRBJ1-3, with 7 bases identical to TRBD1. CDR3 length: 13 amino acids. Trimming took 4 bases from V and 3 from J; bases not matched to a gene: 3. Germline V gene sequence: CDR1 DFQATT, CDR2 SNEGSKA (reference sequence). This CDR3 reads CSATGGGGNTIYF. In nucleotides, the CDR3 is TGCAGTGCTACAGGGGGAGGTGGAAACACCATATATTTT.

The chain carries TRBV20-1 and TRBJ2-7; D unclear. The CDR3 loop spans 11 amino acids. Trimming removed 8 bases at V and 1 base at J, with 9 bases between. Germline assignment: CDR1 DFQATT and CDR2 SNEGSKA (reference sequence). The CDR3, as DNA: TGCAGTCCGGCTTTGTCCTACGAGCAGTACTTC. This translates into CSPALSYEQYF.

This sequence joins TRBV12-3 or TRBV12-4 and TRBJ2-7; D may correspond to TRBD1 or TRBD2 (5 bases each). The CDR3 is 14 amino acids. Trimming shortened V by 6 bases and J by 7 bases, and 19 bases separated the two germline ends. CDR3: CASSQSEGLGEQYF. The CDR3 nucleotides read TGTGCCAGCAGCCAGTCTGAGGGGCTGGGGGAGCAGTACTTC.

This clonotype came up many times. The V gene is TRBV20-1, the J gene TRBJ1-2; 8 bases map to TRBD1. V shed 0 bases and J 7 bases; nucleotides not matched to a gene: 7. Germline loops: CDR1 DFQATT, CDR2 SNEGSKA (reference sequence). The CDR3 runs to 14 residues. In DNA form, the CDR3 reads TGCAGTGCTAGAGATCTGGACAGGGAAGGTGGCTACACCTTC. It specifies CSARDLDREGGYTF.

The CDR3 sequence is CASSRDSPGYTF. The CDR3, as DNA: TGTGCCAGCAGCCGGGACTCGCCTGGCTACACCTTC. J is TRBJ1-2 and V is TRBV12-3 or TRBV12-4, with D maybe TRBD1 (5 bases). V was pared by 6 bases and J by 7 bases, with 12 bases between. This CDR3 is 12 amino acids long.

The rearrangement links TRBV25-1 to TRBJ2-3; D is uncertain. The germline V and J ends were trimmed by 3 bases and 5 bases, with 15 bases remaining between them. The CDR3 covers 15 residues. The germline gives CDR1 MGHDK, CDR2 SYGVNS. CDR3 DNA: TGTGCCAGCAGTGATGTAGTTGTGGGGTTAGATACGCAGTATTTT. It codes for CASSDVVVGLDTQYF.

At least ten counts were recorded for this clonotype. The V and J genes are TRBV12-3 or TRBV12-4 and TRBJ2-1; 14 nucleotides agree with TRBD2. The V and J ends lost 3 bases and 7 bases, in that order; junction bases with no gene match: 5. The CDR3 contains 16 residues. As DNA, the CDR3 is TGTGCCAGCAGTTTGGGACTAGCGGGAGAAATAAATGAGCAGTTCTTC. Residues: CASSLGLAGEINEQFF.

The V gene is TRBV20-1, the J gene TRBJ2-7, with D maybe TRBD1 (6 bases). CDR3 length: 11 residues. The V gene lost 8 bases and the J gene lost 2 bases, with 10 bases spanning the gap. CDR1 is DFQATT, CDR2 SNEGSKA, per germline (reference sequence). The CDR3 is CSSRDTYEQYF. The CDR3 coding sequence is TGCAGTAGCAGGGACACCTACGAGCAGTACTTC.

This clonotype was observed a handful of times. This chain uses TRBV28 with TRBJ2-1; 7 nucleotides agree with TRBD1. Germline CDR1 is MDHEN and CDR2 is SYDVKM. The trim removed 1 base at V and 12 bases at J, leaving 12 bases unmatched. The CDR3 is 15 residues long. The CDR3 region is CASSLSLRQGMVQFF. In nucleotides, the CDR3 is TGTGCCAGCAGTTTATCGCTCAGACAGGGAATGGTGCAGTTCTTC.

A few counts support this clonotype. V is TRBV29-1 and J is TRBJ2-2; 7 nucleotides match TRBD2. With 1 base clipped from V and 6 bases from J, the junction kept 5 bases outside the gene matches. CDR1 and CDR2 (germline): SQVTM, ANQGSEA. CDR3 size: 14 residues. CDR3 in DNA: TGCAGCGTTGAAGGTGCGGGAGTGGCCGGGGAGCTGTTTTTT. This translates into CSVEGAGVAGELFF.

This clonotype was found once. The V gene is TRBV5-1, the J gene TRBJ2-7, with 8 bases lining up with TRBD2. J gave up 6 bases and V 0 bases, and 8 bases lay outside the gene matches. The CDR3 extends over 15 amino acids. Germline assignment: CDR1 SGHRS and CDR2 YFSETQ. CDR3: CASSLALAGGGEQYF. In nucleotides, the CDR3 is TGCGCCAGCAGCTTGGCGCTCGCGGGAGGCGGCGAGCAGTACTTC.

CDR3 in DNA: TGCAGCGTTGTCGGAAACACCGGGGAGCTGTTTTTT. It specifies CSVVGNTGELFF. V and J are TRBV29-1 and TRBJ2-2; no firm D call. The CDR3 extends over 12 amino acids. Germline assignment: CDR1 SQVTM and CDR2 ANQGSEA. Trimming cost V 4 bases and J 2 bases, with 5 bases left between them.

This clonotype was observed a few times. The J gene is TRBJ2-1, the V gene TRBV29-1; 10 bases map to TRBD2. This CDR3 comprises 17 residues. From germline, CDR1 is SQVTM and CDR2 ANQGSEA. V shed 7 bases and J 0 bases; nucleotides not matched to a gene: 12. The CDR3 region is CSAPWSASGSSYNEQFF. The CDR3 DNA reads TGCAGCGCCCCTTGGTCCGCTAGCGGGAGCTCCTACAATGAGCAGTTCTTC.

This clonotype was detected ten times or more. The rearrangement links TRBV10-3 to TRBJ1-6, with a tentative D call TRBD1 (6 bases). Trimming cost V 6 bases and J 5 bases, with 11 bases left between them. Per the germline V gene, CDR1 is ENHRY and CDR2 is SYGVKD. This CDR3 region has 14 residues. CDR3 sequence reads: CAISQQGDNSPLHF. The CDR3 DNA follows: TGTGCCATCAGCCAACAGGGAGATAATTCACCCCTCCACTTT.